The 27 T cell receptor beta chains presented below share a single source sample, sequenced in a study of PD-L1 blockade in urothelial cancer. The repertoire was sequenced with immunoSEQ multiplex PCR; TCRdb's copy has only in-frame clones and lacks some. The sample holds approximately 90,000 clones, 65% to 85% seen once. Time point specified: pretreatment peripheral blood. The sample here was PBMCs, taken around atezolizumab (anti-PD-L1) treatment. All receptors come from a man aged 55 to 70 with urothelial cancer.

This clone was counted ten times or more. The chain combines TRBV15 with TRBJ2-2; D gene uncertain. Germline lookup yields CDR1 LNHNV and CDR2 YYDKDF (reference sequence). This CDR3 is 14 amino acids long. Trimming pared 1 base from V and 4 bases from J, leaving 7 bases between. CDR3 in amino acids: CATSRVGGTGELFF. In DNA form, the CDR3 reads TGTGCCACCAGCAGAGTTGGCGGCACCGGGGAGCTGTTTTTT.

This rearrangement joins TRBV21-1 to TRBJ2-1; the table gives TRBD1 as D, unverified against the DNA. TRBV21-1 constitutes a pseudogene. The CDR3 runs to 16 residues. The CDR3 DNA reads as TGTGCCAGCAGCAAAGCTAGGAGGGGGCGCGTGAATGAGCAGTTCTTC. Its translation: CASSKARRGRVNEQFF.

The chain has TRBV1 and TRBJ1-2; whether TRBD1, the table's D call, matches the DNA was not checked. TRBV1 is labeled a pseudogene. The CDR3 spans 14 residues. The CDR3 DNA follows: TGCACCAGCAGCCAGGGGACAGGGGGACGGGGCTACACCTTC. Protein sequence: CTSSQGTGGRGYTF.

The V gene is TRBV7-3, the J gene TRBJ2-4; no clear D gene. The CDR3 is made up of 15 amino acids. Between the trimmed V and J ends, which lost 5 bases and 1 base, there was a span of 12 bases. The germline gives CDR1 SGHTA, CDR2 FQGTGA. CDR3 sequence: CASSMTTPAKNIQYF. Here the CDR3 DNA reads TGTGCCAGCAGCATGACGACACCGGCCAAAAACATTCAGTACTTC.

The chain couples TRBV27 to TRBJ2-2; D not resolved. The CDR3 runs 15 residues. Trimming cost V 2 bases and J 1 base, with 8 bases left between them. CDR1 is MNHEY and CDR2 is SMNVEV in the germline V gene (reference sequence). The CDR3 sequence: CASSLVGRNTGELFF. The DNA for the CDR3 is TGTGCCAGCAGTTTAGTGGGCAGGAACACCGGGGAGCTGTTTTTT.

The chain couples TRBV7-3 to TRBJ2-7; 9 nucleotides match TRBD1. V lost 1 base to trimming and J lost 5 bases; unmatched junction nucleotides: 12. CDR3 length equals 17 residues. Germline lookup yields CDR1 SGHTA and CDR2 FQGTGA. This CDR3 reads CASSLMSPGTGLHEQYF. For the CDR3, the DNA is TGTGCCAGCAGCTTAATGAGTCCCGGGACAGGGCTCCACGAGCAGTACTTC.

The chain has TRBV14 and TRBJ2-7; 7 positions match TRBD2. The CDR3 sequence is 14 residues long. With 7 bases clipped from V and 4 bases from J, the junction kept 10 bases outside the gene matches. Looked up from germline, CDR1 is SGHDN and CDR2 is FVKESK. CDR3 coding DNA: TGTGCCAGCAATTTTGCCGGGGGGACGTACGAGCAGTACTTC. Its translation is CASNFAGGTYEQYF.

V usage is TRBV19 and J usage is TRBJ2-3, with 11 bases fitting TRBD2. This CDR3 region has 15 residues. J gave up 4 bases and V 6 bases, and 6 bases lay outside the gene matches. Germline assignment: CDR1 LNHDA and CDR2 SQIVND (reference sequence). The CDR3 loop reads CASRFSGGAADTQYF. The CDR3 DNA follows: TGTGCCAGTAGGTTTAGCGGGGGGGCTGCAGATACGCAGTATTTT.

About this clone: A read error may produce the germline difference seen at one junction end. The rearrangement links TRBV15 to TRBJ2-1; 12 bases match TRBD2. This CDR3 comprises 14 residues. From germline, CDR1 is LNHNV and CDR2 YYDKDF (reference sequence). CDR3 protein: CATGRLAGEHEQFF. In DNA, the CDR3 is TGTGCCACCGGCAGACTAGCGGGAGAGCATGAGCAGTTCTTC.

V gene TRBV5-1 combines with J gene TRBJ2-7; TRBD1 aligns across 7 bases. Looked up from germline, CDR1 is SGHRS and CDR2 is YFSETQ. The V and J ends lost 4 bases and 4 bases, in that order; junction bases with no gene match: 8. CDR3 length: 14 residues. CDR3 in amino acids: CASSPTGTVYEQYF. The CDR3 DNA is TGCGCCAGCAGCCCAACCGGGACAGTATACGAGCAGTACTTC.

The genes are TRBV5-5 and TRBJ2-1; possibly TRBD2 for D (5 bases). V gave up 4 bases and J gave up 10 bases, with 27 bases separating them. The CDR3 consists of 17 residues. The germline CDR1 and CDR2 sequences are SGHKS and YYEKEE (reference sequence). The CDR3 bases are TGTGCCAGCAGCCGGGCGGCGACTCGGAGGCCTGGCGAAGAGCAGTTCTTC. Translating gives CASSRAATRRPGEEQFF. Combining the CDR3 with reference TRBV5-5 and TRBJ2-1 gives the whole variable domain DAGVTQSPTHLIKTRGQQVTLRCSPISGHKSVSWYQQVLGQGPQFIFQYYEKEERGRGNFPDRFSARQFPNYSSELNVNALLLGDSALYLCASSRAATRRPGEEQFFGPGTRLTVL.

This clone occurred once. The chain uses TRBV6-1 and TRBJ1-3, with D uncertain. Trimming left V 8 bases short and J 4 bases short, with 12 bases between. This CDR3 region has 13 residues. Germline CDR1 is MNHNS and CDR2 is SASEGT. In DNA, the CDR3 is TGTGCCAGCCCTAAGCCCTCGGGAAACACCATATATTTT. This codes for CASPKPSGNTIYF.

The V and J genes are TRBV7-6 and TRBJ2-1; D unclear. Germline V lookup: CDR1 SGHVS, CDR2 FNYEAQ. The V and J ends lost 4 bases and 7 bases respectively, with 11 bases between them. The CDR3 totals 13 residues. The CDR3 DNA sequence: TGTGCCAGCAGCTACACAGAGAAGAATGAGCAGTTCTTC. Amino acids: CASSYTEKNEQFF.

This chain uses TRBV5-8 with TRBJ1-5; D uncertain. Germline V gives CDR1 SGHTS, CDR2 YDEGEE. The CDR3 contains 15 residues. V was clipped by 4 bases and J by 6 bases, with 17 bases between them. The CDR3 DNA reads TGTGCCAGCAGCCGCGGACTTCTAGAGGGTCAGCCCCAGCATTTT. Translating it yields CASSRGLLEGQPQHF.

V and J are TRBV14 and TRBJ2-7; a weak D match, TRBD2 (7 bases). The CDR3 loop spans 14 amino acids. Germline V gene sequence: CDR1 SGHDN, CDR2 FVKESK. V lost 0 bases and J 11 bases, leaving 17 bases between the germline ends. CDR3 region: CASSQDPKRGAEYF. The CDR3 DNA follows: TGTGCCAGCAGCCAAGATCCCAAACGGGGGGCGGAGTACTTC. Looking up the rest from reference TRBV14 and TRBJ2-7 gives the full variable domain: EAGVTQFPSHSVIEKGQTVTLRCDPISGHDNLYWYRRVMGKEIKFLLHFVKESKQDESGMPNNRFLAERTGGTYSTLKVQPAELEDSGVYFCASSQDPKRGAEYFGPGTRLTVT.

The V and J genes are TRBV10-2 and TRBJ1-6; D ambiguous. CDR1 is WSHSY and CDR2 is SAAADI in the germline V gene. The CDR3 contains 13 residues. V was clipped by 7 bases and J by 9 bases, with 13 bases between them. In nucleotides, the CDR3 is TGCGCCAGCACCCTAACCCCGAGTTCACCCCTCCACTTT. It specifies CASTLTPSSPLHF.

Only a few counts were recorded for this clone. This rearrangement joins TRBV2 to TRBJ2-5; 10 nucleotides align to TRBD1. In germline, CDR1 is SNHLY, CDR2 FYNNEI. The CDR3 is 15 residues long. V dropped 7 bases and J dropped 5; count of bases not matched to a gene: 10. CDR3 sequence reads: CASTRQGAPGETQYF. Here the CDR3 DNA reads TGTGCCAGCACTAGACAGGGGGCGCCGGGCGAGACCCAGTACTTC.

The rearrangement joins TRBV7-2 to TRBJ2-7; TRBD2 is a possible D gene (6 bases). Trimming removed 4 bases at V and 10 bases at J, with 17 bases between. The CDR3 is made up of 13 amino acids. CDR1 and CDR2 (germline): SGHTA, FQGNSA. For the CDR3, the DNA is TGTGCCAGCAGCTCGACCGGGGGATCGAAACAGTACTTC. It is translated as CASSSTGGSKQYF.

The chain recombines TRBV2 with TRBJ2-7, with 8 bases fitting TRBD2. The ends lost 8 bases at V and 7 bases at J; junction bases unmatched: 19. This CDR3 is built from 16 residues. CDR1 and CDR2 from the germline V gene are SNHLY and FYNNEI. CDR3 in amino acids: CASVPPGGGAVWEQYF. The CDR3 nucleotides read TGTGCCAGCGTGCCCCCCGGGGGGGGAGCGGTGTGGGAGCAGTACTTC.

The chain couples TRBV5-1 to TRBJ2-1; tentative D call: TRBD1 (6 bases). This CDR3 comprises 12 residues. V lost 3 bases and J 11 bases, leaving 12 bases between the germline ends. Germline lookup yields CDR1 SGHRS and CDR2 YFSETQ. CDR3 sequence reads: CASSSARGKQFF. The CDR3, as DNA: TGCGCCAGCAGCTCGGCGAGGGGGAAGCAGTTCTTC. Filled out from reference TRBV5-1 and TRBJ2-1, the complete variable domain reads KAGVTQTPRYLIKTRGQQVTLSCSPISGHRSVSWYQQTPGQGLQFLFEYFSETQRNKGNFPGRFSGRQFSNSRSEMNVSTLELGDSALYLCASSSARGKQFFGPGTRLTVL.

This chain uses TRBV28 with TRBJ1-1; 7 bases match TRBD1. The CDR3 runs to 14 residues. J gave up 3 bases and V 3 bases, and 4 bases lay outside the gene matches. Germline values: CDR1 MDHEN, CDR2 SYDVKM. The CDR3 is CASSFDRDHTEAFF. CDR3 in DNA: TGTGCCAGCAGTTTTGACAGGGACCACACTGAAGCTTTCTTT.

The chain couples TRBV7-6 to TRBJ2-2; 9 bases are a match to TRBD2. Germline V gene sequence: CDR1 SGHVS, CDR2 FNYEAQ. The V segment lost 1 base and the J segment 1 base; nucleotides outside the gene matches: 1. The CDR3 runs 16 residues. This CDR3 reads CASSLGSGGNTGELFF. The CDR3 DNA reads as TGTGCCAGCAGCTTAGGTAGCGGGGGGAACACCGGGGAGCTGTTTTTT.

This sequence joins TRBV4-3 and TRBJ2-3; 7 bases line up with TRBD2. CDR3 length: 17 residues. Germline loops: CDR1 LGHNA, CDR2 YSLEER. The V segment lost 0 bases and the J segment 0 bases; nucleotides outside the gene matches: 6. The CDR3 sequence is CASSQEAGVSSTDTQYF. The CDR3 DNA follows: TGCGCCAGCAGCCAAGAGGCGGGAGTATCTAGCACAGATACGCAGTATTTT.

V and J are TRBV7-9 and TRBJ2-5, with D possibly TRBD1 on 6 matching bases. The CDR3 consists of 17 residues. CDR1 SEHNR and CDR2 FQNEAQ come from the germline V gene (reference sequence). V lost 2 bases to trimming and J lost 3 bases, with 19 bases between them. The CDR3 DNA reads TGTGCCAGCAGCTTACGGAAGGGGCAGGGGTCGAAAGAGACCCAGTACTTC. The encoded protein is CASSLRKGQGSKETQYF.

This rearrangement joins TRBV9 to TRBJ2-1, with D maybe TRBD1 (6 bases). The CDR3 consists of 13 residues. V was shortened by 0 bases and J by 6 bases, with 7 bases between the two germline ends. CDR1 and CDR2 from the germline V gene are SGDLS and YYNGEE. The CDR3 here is CASSVVGANEQFF. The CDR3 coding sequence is TGTGCCAGCAGCGTAGTGGGGGCCAATGAGCAGTTCTTC. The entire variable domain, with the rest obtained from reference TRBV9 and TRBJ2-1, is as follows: DSGVTQTPKHLITATGQRVTLRCSPRSGDLSVYWYQQSLDQGLQFLIQYYNGEERAKGNILERFSAQQFPDLHSELNLSSLELGDSALYFCASSVVGANEQFFGPGTRLTVL.

The CDR3 DNA reads TGTGCCAGCAGTGAGGCGACAGCCAGTCGCTACACCTTC. Translating gives CASSEATASRYTF. The chain couples TRBV2 to TRBJ1-2; possible D gene TRBD1, 5 bases. Germline CDR1 and CDR2: SNHLY and FYNNEI. The V and J ends lost 3 bases and 9 bases respectively, with 14 bases between them. The CDR3 contains 13 residues.

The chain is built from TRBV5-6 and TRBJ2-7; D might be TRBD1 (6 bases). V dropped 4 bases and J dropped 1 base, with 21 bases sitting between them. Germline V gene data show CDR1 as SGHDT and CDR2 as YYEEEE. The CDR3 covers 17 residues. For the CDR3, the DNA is TGTGCCAGCAGCCGGAGATCTGGGGGCACTTTTTCCTACGAGCAGTACTTC. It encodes CASSRRSGGTFSYEQYF.